This T cell receptor beta chain was found in a study of T cell repertoires in cytomegalovirus infection. Whole-study findings and limits: Carriers of CMV plus the relevant HLA were identified by cumulative public TCR beta family frequency.

TCRdb reanalysed the reads using MiXCR and keeps one entry per CDR3 protein. The sample contains 200,000 or so distinct CDR3 sequences, over 25% of which appear only once. This clonotype was observed many times. The antigen remains undetermined. This clonotype was obtained from a human donor in good health (CMV status not recorded). Some clones in this sample may be carry-over from other donors' samples. Sequenced input: PBMCs.

DNA of the CDR3: TGTGCCACCAGTGATCACCGGGCGGGGCGCAGGAATGAGCAGTTCTTC. Translated, it gives CATSDHRAGRRNEQFF. The chain employs TRBV24-1 and TRBJ2-1; tentatively, D is TRBD2 (6 bases). Germline assignment: CDR1 KGHDR and CDR2 SFDVKD. Trimming shortened V by 3 bases and J by 7 bases, and 18 bases separated the two germline ends. This CDR3 is 16 amino acids long.